This is a list of T cell receptor beta chains from one sample in a study of PD-1 blockade in classical Hodgkin lymphoma. Sequencing used immunoSEQ multiplex PCR; TCRdb keeps in-frame clones, though not all of them. The top ten hold roughly 30% of the sample, which has some 8,000 clones, roughly 85% seen once. Sequenced here: CD8+ T cells from blood, sampled before the fourth cycle of nivolumab. These receptors all stem from a human donor with classical Hodgkin lymphoma. Both conserved end residues are part of each CDR3. Fields, in order: V gene, CDR3 length, clone size, D gene, J gene, CDR3 protein, CDR3 DNA. The D gene is left open where the match is weak. Size tells how often a clone was seen (once, few, many) or the class of an expanded clone, and some rows leave it out.

TRBV9	16	NA	TRBD1	TRBJ1-1	CASSVGMAGGFNEAFF	TGTGCCAGCAGCGTAGGTATGGCAGGGGGCTTTAATGAAGCTTTCTTT
TRBV5-4	12	NA	TRBD2	TRBJ2-5	CASSRGEETQYF	TGTGCCAGCAGCCGGGGGGAAGAGACCCAGTACTTC
TRBV9	16	NA	NA	TRBJ2-1	CASSPEAGRGLDEQFF	TGTGCCAGCAGCCCAGAAGCGGGTCGGGGCTTGGATGAGCAGTTCTTC
TRBV6-4	14	NA	NA	TRBJ1-5	CASSDNSMAGPQHF	TGTGCCAGCAGTGACAATTCTATGGCAGGGCCCCAGCATTTT
TRBV4-1	14	once	NA	TRBJ2-5	CASSHQLGQETQYF	TGCGCCAGCAGCCATCAACTAGGACAAGAGACCCAGTACTTC
TRBV6-6	14	NA	NA	TRBJ1-5	CASSYSPGNQPQHF	TGTGCCAGCAGTTACTCCCCAGGCAATCAGCCCCAGCATTTT
TRBV5-1	14	NA	TRBD1	TRBJ1-1	CASSLGAGGTEAFF	TGCGCCAGCAGCTTGGGGGCAGGGGGAACTGAAGCTTTCTTT
TRBV23-1	13	NA	NA	TRBJ1-1	CASTPGSNTEAFF	TGCGCCAGCACTCCCGGGAGTAATACTGAAGCTTTCTTT
TRBV5-1	13	NA	TRBD2	TRBJ2-7	CASSSSGGVQQYF	TGCGCCAGCAGCTCCAGCGGGGGGGTCCAGCAGTACTTC
TRBV7-6	13	NA	NA	TRBJ2-5	CASSSGPIDPQYF	TGTGCCAGCAGCTCGGGCCCGATCGACCCCCAGTACTTC
TRBV19	14	NA	NA	TRBJ2-1	CASNVGSSYNEQFF	TGTGCCAGTAACGTGGGGAGCTCCTACAATGAGCAGTTCTTC
TRBV5-1	12	few	NA	TRBJ1-2	CASSPSRLSYTF	TGCGCCAGCAGCCCTTCCCGGCTGAGCTACACCTTC
TRBV28	14	NA	TRBD1	TRBJ2-7	CASSFSGQTYEQYF	TGTGCCAGCAGTTTTTCGGGACAGACCTACGAGCAGTACTTC
TRBV7-9	12	NA	NA	TRBJ2-7	CASSLPLHEQYF	TGTGCCAGCAGCTTGCCGTTGCACGAGCAGTACTTC
TRBV19	12	NA	NA	TRBJ2-2	CATTGSSGELFF	TGTGCCACAACAGGATCCTCCGGGGAGCTGTTTTTT
TRBV5-4	14	NA	NA	TRBJ1-1	CASSPSAGHTEAFF	TGTGCCAGCTCACCCAGCGCCGGGCACACTGAAGCTTTCTTT
TRBV30	15	NA	TRBD2	TRBJ2-3	CAWSELAGATDTQYF	TGTGCCTGGAGTGAACTAGCGGGGGCCACAGATACGCAGTATTTT
TRBV5-1	18	NA	TRBD2	TRBJ2-3	CASSHGTSGGLGTYTQYF	TGCGCCAGCAGCCACGGGACTAGCGGGGGCCTAGGGACTTATACGCAGTATTTT
TRBV28	13	NA	NA	TRBJ2-3	CASKLALTDTQYF	TGTGCCAGTAAACTGGCGTTGACAGATACGCAGTATTTT
TRBV29-1	13	few	NA	TRBJ1-1	CSVDWGGITEAFF	TGCAGCGTTGACTGGGGGGGCATCACTGAAGCTTTCTTT
TRBV7-8	16	NA	NA	TRBJ1-4	CASTPSPDRANEKLFF	TGTGCCAGCACCCCAAGCCCGGACAGAGCTAATGAAAAACTGTTTTTT
TRBV10-1	14	NA	TRBD2	TRBJ2-2	CASKASGDTGELFF	TGCGCCAGCAAGGCTAGCGGAGACACCGGGGAGCTGTTTTTT
TRBV7-7	13	NA	NA	TRBJ2-7	CASSLEPFYEQYF	TGTGCCAGCAGTCTAGAGCCTTTTTACGAGCAGTACTTC
TRBV19	13	NA	NA	TRBJ2-7	CASSDTAFYEQYF	TGTGCCAGTAGTGACACAGCGTTCTACGAGCAGTACTTC
TRBV7-6	15	NA	NA	TRBJ2-6	CASSQRLTGANVLTF	TGTGCCAGCAGCCAGAGGCTCACTGGGGCCAACGTCCTGACTTTC
TRBV7-9	14	NA	TRBD1	TRBJ2-7	CASSPRGQPYEQYF	TGTGCCAGCAGCCCGAGGGGACAGCCCTACGAGCAGTACTTC
TRBV4-1	14	few	NA	TRBJ1-1	CASSQVGANTEAFF	TGCGCCAGCAGCCAGGTGGGGGCGAACACTGAAGCTTTCTTT
TRBV7-9	16	NA	TRBD1	TRBJ2-7	CASSLSRDRGSYEQYF	TGTGCCAGCAGCTTAAGCCGGGACAGAGGGTCCTACGAGCAGTACTTC
TRBV13	16	NA	TRBD1	TRBJ2-7	CASSLKTGGAPYEQYF	TGTGCCAGCAGTCTAAAAACAGGGGGCGCCCCCTACGAGCAGTACTTC
TRBV7-9	16	NA	TRBD1	TRBJ2-3	CASSLRTGWETDTQYF	TGTGCCAGCAGCTTAAGGACAGGGTGGGAAACAGATACGCAGTATTTT
TRBV9	14	medium-sized	NA	TRBJ1-3	CASSVDGRGNTIYF	TGTGCCAGCAGCGTAGACGGCAGGGGAAACACCATATATTTT
TRBV27	14	NA	TRBD1	TRBJ2-7	CASTPGQGAYEQYF	TGTGCCAGCACCCCGGGACAGGGGGCCTACGAGCAGTACTTC
TRBV5-6	15	NA	TRBD1	TRBJ1-5	CASSLYRGSNQPQHF	TGTGCCAGCAGCTTATACAGGGGTAGCAATCAGCCCCAGCATTTT
TRBV19	14	NA	NA	TRBJ2-2	CASKFNQPTGELFF	TGTGCCAGTAAGTTCAACCAGCCGACCGGGGAGCTGTTTTTT
TRBV5-4	14	NA	NA	TRBJ2-5	CATTTEVGYETQYF	TGTGCCACCACTACGGAGGTGGGGTACGAGACCCAGTACTTC
TRBV27	13	NA	NA	TRBJ1-2	CASSSKDFYGYTF	TGTGCCAGCAGTTCCAAGGACTTTTATGGCTACACCTTC
TRBV27	18	NA	NA	TRBJ2-2	CASSLSTSQVSFTGELFF	TGTGCCAGCAGTTTATCGACCTCCCAGGTTTCATTCACCGGGGAGCTGTTTTTT
TRBV5-1	11	NA	NA	TRBJ2-3	CASSFQDTQYF	TGCGCCAGCAGCTTTCAAGATACGCAGTATTTT
TRBV9	14	NA	NA	TRBJ1-2	CASSLRSSHYGYTF	TGTGCCAGCAGCCTCCGGTCCTCGCACTATGGCTACACCTTC
TRBV18	12	NA	NA	TRBJ2-7	CASSPLGYEQYF	TGTGCCAGCTCACCCCTGGGATACGAGCAGTACTTC
TRBV9	15	NA	TRBD1	TRBJ2-2	CASNGAGGGTGELFF	TGTGCCTCCAACGGGGCAGGGGGTGGCACCGGGGAGCTGTTTTTT
TRBV27	15	NA	NA	TRBJ1-2	CASSLRDPEFYGYTF	TGTGCCAGCAGTTTACGGGATCCCGAGTTCTATGGCTACACCTTC
TRBV19	15	few	NA	TRBJ1-5	CASSTAHGSNQPQHF	TGTGCCAGTAGTACCGCACATGGGAGCAATCAGCCCCAGCATTTT
TRBV6-5	14	NA	TRBD1	TRBJ2-2	CASSFTGATGELFF	TGTGCCAGCAGTTTTACAGGGGCGACCGGGGAGCTGTTTTTT
TRBV14	14	NA	TRBD1	TRBJ2-7	CASSPYGQVYEQYF	TGTGCCAGCAGCCCATACGGACAGGTTTACGAGCAGTACTTC
TRBV4-1	15	NA	TRBD1	TRBJ2-5	CASSQISDRGETQYF	TGCGCCAGCAGCCAAATCTCGGACAGGGGAGAGACCCAGTACTTC
TRBV2	13	NA	TRBD1	TRBJ1-2	CAIMLTGGYGYTF	TGTGCCATCATGTTAACAGGGGGATATGGCTACACCTTC
TRBV19	15	NA	TRBD2	TRBJ2-5	CASTTLAGGKETQYF	TGTGCCAGTACGACCCTAGCGGGGGGAAAAGAGACCCAGTACTTC